The TCR beta chain described here comes from a study of blood T cell repertoires in COVID-19. Produced via immunoSEQ multiplex PCR; TCRdb's table is partial and in-frame only. The table includes roughly 50,000 clones, 86% detected once. The ends lost 8 bases at V and 3 bases at J; junction bases unmatched: 9. CDR1 is MNHNY, CDR2 SVGAGI, per germline (reference sequence). The CDR3 has 14 residues. The sample consisted of peripheral blood. The V call is TRBV6-6, the J call TRBJ2-7, with TRBD2 matching over 8 bases. The TCR sequence derives from a man in his 70s with active COVID-19. The CDR3 nucleotides read TGTGCCAGCTGCCTCGGGGGGGTAGTCTACGAGCAGTACTTC. Translation gives CASCLGGVVYEQYF.